One sample yielded the 11 T cell receptor beta chains listed below, sequenced in a study of shared clonotypes between healthy human individuals. Using immunoSEQ multiplex PCR, the repertoire was profiled, and TCRdb retains in-frame clones only, with some absent. The table records 2 million to 3 million clones, 80% to 95% of them present only once. Specimen: naive CD4+ T cells from PBMCs. Regarding subset: CD45RA+ positively selected. These receptor sequences come from a man younger than 30 in good health. Some clones in this sample may be carry-over from other donors' samples.

The gene calls are TRBV7-6 and TRBJ2-1; maybe TRBD2 (5 bases). Germline CDR1 SGHVS, CDR2 FNYEAQ. This CDR3 is built from 13 residues. The V gene lost 5 bases and the J gene lost 7 bases, with 12 bases spanning the gap. This chain's CDR3 is CASSPSPGNEQFF. The CDR3 DNA follows: TGTGCCAGCAGCCCAAGCCCGGGGAATGAGCAGTTCTTC.

This sequence joins TRBV4-1 and TRBJ2-3; D remains ambiguous. This CDR3 region has 13 residues. Trimming shortened V by 6 bases and J by 0 bases, and 7 bases separated the two germline ends. Germline V gene lookup returns CDR1 MGHRA and CDR2 YSYEKL. CDR3 amino acids: CASSLTSTDTQYF. The CDR3, as DNA: TGCGCCAGCAGTTTGACTAGCACAGATACGCAGTATTTT.

The chain is built from TRBV4-1 and TRBJ2-6; the D is unclear. Germline V gene lookup returns CDR1 MGHRA and CDR2 YSYEKL. Deletions cut 4 bases from V and 0 bases from J, with 10 bases between. The CDR3 consists of 16 residues. Written as DNA, the CDR3 is TGCGCCAGCAGCCGAGGACGGGTCTCTGGGGCCAACGTCCTGACTTTC. Residues: CASSRGRVSGANVLTF.

The CDR3 region has the DNA TGTGCGTACGGACAGCCGAATTCACCCCTCCACTTT. Its translation: CAYGQPNSPLHF. The rearrangement uses TRBV30 and TRBJ1-6; D is possibly TRBD1 (6 bases). CDR3 length: 12 residues. Germline V gives CDR1 GTSNPN, CDR2 SVGIG (reference sequence).

V is TRBV2 and J is TRBJ1-2, with 7 nucleotides matching TRBD1. Germline trimming cut 4 bases from V and 5 bases from J; bases unmatched to any gene: 13. This CDR3 comprises 16 residues. Germline V lookup: CDR1 SNHLY, CDR2 FYNNEI. CDR3 residues: CASSGLQGQQEYGYTF. CDR3 nucleotide sequence: TGTGCCAGCAGTGGCCTCCAGGGACAGCAGGAATATGGCTACACCTTC.

This chain uses TRBV7-2 with TRBJ2-7; D unresolved. The CDR3 is 15 amino acids. Germline CDR1 reads SGHTA; CDR2 reads FQGNSA. Trimming took 1 base from V and 2 from J, leaving 12 bases between them. CDR3 sequence: CASSLVRLQTYEQYF. The DNA of the CDR3 is TGTGCCAGCAGCTTAGTACGACTGCAGACCTACGAGCAGTACTTC.

The chain joins TRBV20-1 to TRBJ1-2, with D unresolved. Germline loops: CDR1 DFQATT, CDR2 SNEGSKA (reference sequence). CDR3 length equals 8 residues. The CDR3 is CSPPGYTF. In DNA, the CDR3 is TGCAGCCCCCCGGGCTACACCTTC.

V usage is TRBV18 and J usage is TRBJ2-6, with D tentatively TRBD2 (5 bases). The V gene's germline CDR1 is KGHSH and CDR2 LQKENI. The CDR3 runs to 15 residues. With 2 bases removed from V and 6 bases from J, the gap between germline ends came to 11 bases. CDR3 sequence reads: CASSPSGMKANVLTF. CDR3 in DNA: TGTGCCAGCTCACCATCGGGGATGAAGGCCAACGTCCTGACTTTC. The full variable domain, rest sourced from reference TRBV18 and TRBJ2-6, is NAGVMQNPRHLVRRRGQEARLRCSPMKGHSHVYWYRQLPEEGLKFMVYLQKENIIDESGMPKERFSAEFPKEGPSILRIQQVVRGDSAAYFCASSPSGMKANVLTFGAGSRLTVL.

The chain joins TRBV30 to TRBJ2-1; possibly TRBD2 for D (5 bases). Trimming cost V 6 bases and J 0 bases, with 15 bases left between them. Germline CDR1 GTSNPN, CDR2 SVGIG (reference sequence). The CDR3 totals 15 residues. The CDR3: CACQPDFVSYNEQFF. For the CDR3, the DNA is TGTGCCTGCCAGCCGGACTTTGTCTCCTACAATGAGCAGTTCTTC.

This chain links TRBV28 with TRBJ1-2; TRBD1 is a possible D gene (6 bases). CDR1 is MDHEN and CDR2 is SYDVKM in the germline V gene. This CDR3 spans 11 amino acids. The germline V and J ends were trimmed by 6 bases and 8 bases, with 10 bases remaining between them. CDR3 region: CASSPGEGYTF. The CDR3 region has the DNA TGTGCCAGCAGCCCAGGGGAAGGCTACACCTTC.

The table lists this clone with a few counts. The V gene is TRBV28, the J gene TRBJ2-7, with D perhaps being TRBD1 or TRBD2 (5 bases each). The CDR3 extends over 13 amino acids. The germline V and J ends were trimmed by 6 bases and 3 bases, with 12 bases remaining between them. Germline V gene lookup returns CDR1 MDHEN and CDR2 SYDVKM. The CDR3 loop reads CASSRRGVYEQYF. The CDR3 DNA is TGTGCCAGCAGCCGTCGAGGGGTCTACGAGCAGTACTTC.